Shown below are 17 T cell receptor beta chains from a single sample sequenced in a study of T cells expressing NK-cell markers. With the 5' RACE reads reprocessed, TCRdb shows one record per CDR3 protein and no DNA. This sample's table reports about 260,000 distinct CDR3 sequences. The source material was blood T cells: a sorted CD56 or NKG2C T cell subset, CD4+ or CD8+ T cells, or bulk PBMC T cells (not recorded which). Receptor source: a man aged 18 to 30 in good health.

V gene TRBV10-3 combines with J gene TRBJ2-2. From germline, CDR1 is ENHRY and CDR2 SYGVKD. The CDR3 is made up of 12 amino acids. CDR3 sequence reads: CAIRSDTGELFF.

The chain links TRBV7-2 to TRBJ2-3; TCRdb returns TRBD2, unconfirmable since there is no DNA. Germline V gene data show CDR1 as SGHTA and CDR2 as FQGNSA. This CDR3 has 16 residues. The CDR3 loop is CASSLEGTRKTDTQYF.

V and J are TRBV7-6 and TRBJ2-5; the D gene TCRdb calls, TRBD1, cannot be checked with no DNA. Germline CDR1 SGHVS, CDR2 FNYEAQ. The CDR3 contains 15 residues. CDR3 sequence: CASSSRGWEEETQYF.

The chain recombines TRBV20-1 with TRBJ2-1; TCRdb reports TRBD2, a call that lacks DNA to check it against. Per the germline V gene, CDR1 is DFQATT and CDR2 is SNEGSKA (reference sequence). The CDR3 consists of 14 residues. The CDR3 loop is CSATGTRGLYEQFF.

The rearrangement joins TRBV7-9 to TRBJ1-2; the D call from TCRdb, TRBD1, cannot be confirmed without DNA. The CDR3 is made up of 13 amino acids. Germline assignment: CDR1 SEHNR and CDR2 FQNEAQ (reference sequence). CDR3 in amino acids: CASSLRTGAGYTF.

The V gene is TRBV12-3 or TRBV12-4, the J gene TRBJ2-7. The CDR3 sequence is 14 residues long. CDR3 in amino acids: CASSLGGGPYEQYF.

CDR3 sequence reads: CASRGQGNYNEQFF. V and J are TRBV5-1 and TRBJ2-1; the TCRdb D gene call, TRBD1, has no DNA to confirm it. The CDR3 is 14 residues long. Looked up from germline, CDR1 is SGHRS and CDR2 is YFSETQ.

This sequence joins TRBV12-3 or TRBV12-4 and TRBJ1-2; TCRdb selects TRBD1, and the lack of DNA leaves this call unchecked. The CDR3 contains 12 residues. The CDR3 here is CASSSTGEGYTF.

This chain joins TRBV7-9 and TRBJ1-5; the TRBD1 assignment by TCRdb is unverifiable without DNA. The CDR3 consists of 14 residues. Germline V gives CDR1 SEHNR, CDR2 FQNEAQ (reference sequence). CDR3 amino acids: CASSLDRANQPQHF.

V usage is TRBV6-4 and J usage is TRBJ1-2; TCRdb proposes TRBD1, but this gene call is untestable without DNA. The CDR3 consists of 14 residues. Germline V lookup: CDR1 MRHNA, CDR2 SNTAGT. Here the CDR3 reads CASSEDDRAYGYTF.

The chain employs TRBV5-1 and TRBJ1-2. CDR1 is SGHRS, CDR2 YFSETQ, per germline. The CDR3 has 13 residues. CDR3: CASSPRIGYGYTF.

V gene TRBV7-2 combines with J gene TRBJ2-1. CDR3 length: 13 amino acids. Per the germline V gene, CDR1 is SGHTA and CDR2 is FQGNSA. CDR3 region: CASSLAFSEEQFF.

This chain uses TRBV19 with TRBJ2-7; TCRdb designates TRBD1, a call that cannot be tested without DNA. This CDR3 is built from 14 residues. Germline-derived CDR1 and CDR2 are LNHDA and SQIVND (reference sequence). Here the CDR3 reads CASSAPGHTYEQYF.

The rearrangement uses TRBV12-3 or TRBV12-4 and TRBJ1-2. This CDR3 is built from 18 residues. The CDR3 is CASSRNSGGGIRSYGYTF.

The CDR3 sequence is CASTADYYNEQFF. The chain has TRBV11-2 and TRBJ2-1. In germline, CDR1 is SGHAT, CDR2 FQNNGV. The CDR3 sequence is 13 residues long.

The V and J genes are TRBV6-5 and TRBJ2-3; absent DNA, TCRdb's TRBD2 call cannot be checked. This CDR3 region has 16 residues. Germline lookup yields CDR1 MNHEY and CDR2 SVGAGI. This CDR3 reads CASSYRGDSYTDTQYF.

CDR3 loop: CASSESGGTGIAYDTEAFF. The chain couples TRBV25-1 to TRBJ1-1; TCRdb outputs TRBD1, but without DNA this stays unchecked. From germline, CDR1 is MGHDK and CDR2 SYGVNS. This CDR3 has 19 residues.